Listed below are T cell receptor beta chains from one sample, sequenced in a study of beta chain features in type 1 diabetes. Libraries were prepared by immunoSEQ multiplex PCR; TCRdb keeps only in-frame clonotypes and omits some of them. This sample carries roughly 500,000 clones, 11% of them seen once, and the ten largest clones take roughly 0.046%. Material: naive CD4+ T cells from blood. These receptors all come from a young woman in good health. The CDR3 runs from the conserved cysteine through the conserved F or W. The D gene is left open where the match is weak. Clone size appears in some rows only: once, few, many, or a class for an expanded clone.

v_gene	d_gene	abundance	j_gene	CDR3nt	CDR3aa
TRBV28	-	-	TRBJ2-1	TGTGCCAGCAGTCTGCCGTGGCGGCGTAGCTCCTACAATGAGCAGTTCTTC	CASSLPWRRSSYNEQFF
TRBV7-9	TRBD1	-	TRBJ2-7	TGTGCCAGCGGTAGATGGCGGGACAGGGACTACGAGCAGTACTTC	CASGRWRDRDYEQYF
TRBV11-3	TRBD2	-	TRBJ2-1	TGTGCCAGCAGCTTAGACGGACTAGCGGGGCCGACCCGGGGGAATGAGCAGTTCTTC	CASSLDGLAGPTRGNEQFF
TRBV7-2	-	-	TRBJ2-3	TGTGCCAGCAGCCGAAGGACGCGCACAGATACGCAGTATTTT	CASSRRTRTDTQYF
TRBV15	TRBD2	-	TRBJ2-1	TGTGCCACCACCACGCGGACTAGCGGGTTCTACAATGAGCAGTTCTTC	CATTTRTSGFYNEQFF
TRBV29-1	TRBD1	few	TRBJ2-6	TGCAGCGTTGAAAATCCTCAACAGCACAGGGGGCTTACTGGGGCCAACGTCCTGACTTTC	CSVENPQQHRGLTGANVLTF
TRBV7-3	-	few	TRBJ2-4	TGTGCCAGCAGCTCGGAAACGGGTGGCATTCAGTACTTC	CASSSETGGIQYF
TRBV7-9	TRBD1	few	TRBJ1-2	TGTGCCAGCAGCTTAGCGGGACAGGGTATAAGTGGCTACACCTTC	CASSLAGQGISGYTF
TRBV9	TRBD1	-	TRBJ2-2	TGTGCCAGCAGCGCCTGGGACAGGGACACCGGGGAGCTGTTTTTT	CASSAWDRDTGELFF
TRBV19	-	few	TRBJ2-1	TGTGCCAGTAGTCGGGACATGTCCTACAATGAGCAGTTCTTC	CASSRDMSYNEQFF
TRBV7-9	-	few	TRBJ2-5	TGTGCCAGCAGCACCGGCGCAGCGGAGCAAGAGACCCAGTACTTC	CASSTGAAEQETQYF
TRBV29-1	TRBD1	-	TRBJ1-1	TGCAGCGTTGACGGACAGGAGACTGAAGCTTTCTTT	CSVDGQETEAFF
TRBV9	-	few	TRBJ2-2	TGTGCCAGCAGCGTAGGGACACATACGAACACCGGGGAGCTGTTTTTT	CASSVGTHTNTGELFF
TRBV5-4	TRBD1	few	TRBJ1-1	TGTGCCAGCAGCTCCGGACAGGGGGTAACCCAAGCTTTCTTT	CASSSGQGVTQAFF
TRBV25-1	-	few	TRBJ1-2	TGTGCCAGTCACGAACTCCCAGGGAAACCCCCGTATGGCTACACCTTC	CASHELPGKPPYGYTF
TRBV5-1	-	-	TRBJ2-1	TGCGCCAGCAGCTTGGACCGGTGGACCTACAATGAGCAGTTCTTC	CASSLDRWTYNEQFF
TRBV2	TRBD1	-	TRBJ2-1	TGTGCCAGCAGTAGTGAGGGGGCGTACAATGAGCAGTTCTTC	CASSSEGAYNEQFF